The 3 T cell receptor beta chains in this list originate from one sample, sequenced in a study of response to subunit inactivated influenza vaccine. TCRdb reprocessed the RT-PCR reads with MiXCR, giving one entry per CDR3 protein. The table records about 160,000 distinct CDR3 sequences, roughly a tenth of them present only once. This sample comprised non-naive T cells sorted from PBMCs, obtained more than 35 days after vaccination. The receptor source for this set is a man between 50 and 59 years old who received an inactivated influenza vaccine.

The rearrangement links TRBV7-2 to TRBJ1-5; no definite D call. The germline gives CDR1 SGHTA, CDR2 FQGNSA. The CDR3 extends over 14 amino acids. The ends were cut back, 5 bases at V and 2 bases at J, with 10 bases in the middle. The CDR3 coding sequence is TGTGCCAGCAGCAACCCCGAGGGCAATCAGCCCCAGCATTTT. Its protein is CASSNPEGNQPQHF.

The CDR3 nucleotides read TGCAGCGTCAGGCGGGGGCGGGACACTGAAGCTTTCTTT. It is translated as CSVRRGRDTEAFF. This chain uses TRBV29-1 with TRBJ1-1; possibly TRBD1 for D (6 bases). CDR1 and CDR2 from the germline V gene are SQVTM and ANQGSEA. Between the trimmed V and J ends, which lost 6 bases and 3 bases, there was a span of 14 bases. This CDR3 region has 13 residues. The full variable domain, its missing parts supplied by reference TRBV29-1 and TRBJ1-1, is SAVISQKPSRDICQRGTSLTIQCQVDSQVTMMFWYRQQPGQSLTLIATANQGSEATYESGFVIDKFPISRPNLTFSTLTVSNMSPEDSSIYLCSVRRGRDTEAFFGQGTRLTVV.

This chain links TRBV2 with TRBJ2-2; D remains ambiguous. Deletions cut 6 bases from V and 4 bases from J, with 15 bases between. The CDR3 totals 15 residues. Germline V lookup: CDR1 SNHLY, CDR2 FYNNEI. The CDR3 coding sequence is TGTGCCAGCAGCTGGCGGTCTATTGGCACCGGGGAGCTGTTTTTT. This codes for CASSWRSIGTGELFF.